This record concerns one T cell receptor (beta chain) sequence. Its target is unknown. Sampling of blood occurred at baseline, cycle 4 day 1, and cycle 7 day 1. The data belong to a study of OX40 agonist ivuxolimab in advanced cancers. The overall study: As their treatment, patients were administered ivuxolimab, an agonistic anti-OX40 (CD134) antibody. Study results and caveats: Clonal expansion was seen in CD4+ and CD8+ blood T cells by week 6 at 0.1 to 3.0 mg/kg.

The method was immunoSEQ multiplex PCR; TCRdb's version includes in-frame clones alone and lacks a portion of them. The sample carries nearly 25,000 clones, roughly 75% recorded once. CDR1 SGHRS and CDR2 YFSETQ come from the germline V gene. V lost 0 bases and J 4 bases, leaving 5 bases between the germline ends. This CDR3 is built from 13 residues. The sequencing used CD4+ or CD8+ T cells sorted from blood, collected in a trial of the OX40 agonist ivuxolimab. The TCR sequence derives from an adult with an advanced solid tumor such as melanoma, head and neck, liver or kidney cancer. V gene TRBV5-1 combines with J gene TRBJ1-5; D not certain. The CDR3, as DNA: TGCGCCAGCAGCTTGGAACAAAATCAGCCCCAGCATTTT. Protein sequence: CASSLEQNQPQHF.